A single sample gave rise to the 29 T cell receptor beta chains below, sequenced in a study of CD8 T cells in ankylosing spondylitis. Via MiXCR, TCRdb re-called the 5' RACE reads, giving one row per CDR3 protein. The sample contains over 150,000 distinct CDR3 sequences, roughly 13% of which appear only once. Input material: blood, either unsorted or a sorted T cell fraction (not recorded which). These receptors originate from a male donor with ankylosing spondylitis or in good health (not recorded which).

Ten or more counts support this clonotype. The CDR3: CASSPGTGGGISYNEQFF. Written as DNA, the CDR3 is TGTGCCAGCTCGCCCGGGACAGGGGGCGGAATTTCCTACAATGAGCAGTTCTTC. The chain combines TRBV18 with TRBJ2-1, with 12 bases that match TRBD1. V lost 6 bases, J lost 1 base, and 10 bases stayed unmatched. The CDR3 sequence is 18 residues long. Germline-derived CDR1 and CDR2 are KGHSH and LQKENI.

The table lists this clonotype with a few counts. The V call is TRBV12-3 or TRBV12-4, the J call TRBJ1-2, with 7 bases matching TRBD1. With V trimmed by 6 bases and J by 0 bases, 4 bases remained unmatched. The CDR3 has 14 amino acids. The CDR3 here is CASSRDSSNYGYTF. The CDR3 nucleotides are TGTGCCAGCAGCCGGGACAGCTCTAACTATGGCTACACCTTC.

This clonotype was picked up many times. This rearrangement joins TRBV5-5 to TRBJ2-6, with a possible D match to TRBD2 (6 bases). Trimming pared 4 bases from V and 0 bases from J, leaving 14 bases between. Germline assignment: CDR1 SGHKS and CDR2 YYEKEE (reference sequence). This CDR3 spans 17 amino acids. The CDR3 protein is CASSPLVGGSGANVLTF. Written as DNA, the CDR3 is TGTGCCAGCAGCCCCCTCGTGGGGGGCTCTGGGGCCAACGTCCTGACTTTC.

The chain joins TRBV20-1 to TRBJ2-1; 7 nucleotides align to TRBD1. V gave up 0 bases and J gave up 15 bases; unmatched junction bases: 8. The germline V gene has CDR1 DFQATT and CDR2 SNEGSKA (reference sequence). This CDR3 spans 12 amino acids. The CDR3 nucleotides are TGCAGTGCTAGAGATATGGCCGAGGGGGCGTTCTTC. Translation: CSARDMAEGAFF.

This clonotype was detected many times. V and J are TRBV4-2 and TRBJ2-2; no firm D call. V lost 4 bases and J 6 bases, leaving 12 bases between the germline ends. The CDR3 loop spans 14 amino acids. Germline V gene sequence: CDR1 LGHNA, CDR2 YNFKEQ. This CDR3 reads CASSPTVGSGELFF. The CDR3, as DNA: TGTGCCAGCAGCCCGACCGTGGGATCCGGGGAGCTGTTTTTT.

The chain uses TRBV6-1 and TRBJ2-7; D gene uncertain. The CDR3 length is 14 residues. CDR1 is MNHNS, CDR2 SASEGT, per germline. V was shortened by 6 bases and J by 0 bases, with 12 bases between the two germline ends. The CDR3 loop is CASSRPQVSYEQYF. Written as DNA, the CDR3 is TGTGCCAGCAGCCGCCCCCAGGTCTCCTACGAGCAGTACTTC.

This clonotype came up a few times. V gene TRBV28 combines with J gene TRBJ2-7, with D possibly being TRBD2 (6 bases). Germline CDR1 is MDHEN and CDR2 is SYDVKM. The CDR3 is 16 amino acids. V was shortened by 2 bases and J by 0 bases, with 14 bases between the two germline ends. This chain's CDR3 is CASSLPAGGASYEQYF. The CDR3 nucleotides read TGTGCCAGCAGTTTACCCGCCGGCGGGGCCTCCTACGAGCAGTACTTC.

This clonotype was seen only a few times. The rearrangement links TRBV15 to TRBJ2-5, with unresolved D. Germline-derived CDR1 and CDR2 are LNHNV and YYDKDF (reference sequence). V gave up 1 base and J gave up 1 base, with 7 bases separating them. This CDR3 region has 14 residues. The CDR3 region has the DNA TGTGCCACCAGCAGAGCAGGAAGCCAAGAGACCCAGTACTTC. Protein sequence: CATSRAGSQETQYF.

This rearrangement joins TRBV6-5 to TRBJ1-2; D unresolved. The CDR3 contains 12 residues. Per the germline V gene, CDR1 is MNHEY and CDR2 is SVGAGI. V was trimmed by 0 bases and J by 3 bases, leaving 2 bases between them. CDR3 residues: CASSYSYYGYTF. Written as DNA, the CDR3 is TGTGCCAGCAGTTACTCGTACTATGGCTACACCTTC.

The V gene is TRBV9, the J gene TRBJ2-3; D not resolved. Trimming cost V 0 bases and J 1 base, with 15 bases left between them. CDR3 length: 17 residues. CDR1 is SGDLS and CDR2 is YYNGEE in the germline V gene. CDR3 DNA sequence: TGTGCCAGCAGCGTAGCCAGCAGCCTAAGACGCACAGATACGCAGTATTTT. It yields the protein CASSVASSLRRTDTQYF. The full variable domain, with the rest looked up from reference TRBV9 and TRBJ2-3, is DSGVTQTPKHLITATGQRVTLRCSPRSGDLSVYWYQQSLDQGLQFLIQYYNGEERAKGNILERFSAQQFPDLHSELNLSSLELGDSALYFCASSVASSLRRTDTQYFGPGTRLTVL.

This chain joins TRBV5-1 and TRBJ1-4; perhaps TRBD1 as D (6 bases). CDR3 length: 15 residues. The V end lost 4 bases, the J end lost 5 bases, and 15 bases lay between the germline ends. Germline loops: CDR1 SGHRS, CDR2 YFSETQ. The CDR3 DNA reads as TGCGCCAGCAGCCCCCGGGGGGCCGAGAATGAAAAACTGTTTTTT. This sequence encodes CASSPRGAENEKLFF.

There are many counts of this clonotype. The rearrangement links TRBV5-6 to TRBJ2-2; a weak D match, TRBD2 (6 bases). The CDR3 has 16 amino acids. Trimming took off 4 bases at V and 3 bases at J, with 16 bases between the two ends. Per the germline V gene, CDR1 is SGHDT and CDR2 is YYEEEE. CDR3 amino acids: CASSHRGGTYTGELFF. CDR3 sequence (DNA): TGTGCCAGCAGCCACCGTGGAGGGACGTACACCGGGGAGCTGTTTTTT. The full variable domain, rest sourced from reference TRBV5-6 and TRBJ2-2, is DAGVTQSPTHLIKTRGQQVTLRCSPKSGHDTVSWYQQALGQGPQFIFQYYEEEERQRGNFPDRFSGHQFPNYSSELNVNALLLGDSALYLCASSHRGGTYTGELFFGEGSRLTVL.

The chain employs TRBV12-3 or TRBV12-4 and TRBJ2-6; D is ambiguous. The V end was cut by 3 bases, the J end by 0 bases, with 15 bases between. There are 18 residues in the CDR3. The CDR3 region has the DNA TGTGCCAGCAGTTTTGTACGGCAAGAGTTCTCTGGGGCCAACGTCCTGACTTTC. Protein: CASSFVRQEFSGANVLTF.

This clonotype was observed a handful of times. The chain carries TRBV6-1 and TRBJ2-1, with D uncertain. The germline V gene has CDR1 MNHNS and CDR2 SASEGT. This CDR3 is 16 amino acids long. The ends were cut back, 2 bases at V and 0 bases at J, with 11 bases in the middle. The CDR3 is CASSEMRLSSYNEQFF. The CDR3 coding sequence is TGTGCCAGCAGTGAAATGAGGTTGTCCTCCTACAATGAGCAGTTCTTC.

V and J are TRBV25-1 and TRBJ2-5; TRBD1 might be the D (6 bases). Germline V gene sequence: CDR1 MGHDK, CDR2 SYGVNS. The CDR3 sequence is 13 residues long. V lost 8 bases to trimming and J lost 4 bases, with 14 bases between them. The CDR3 DNA sequence: TGTGCCAGCGGGGTTACAGGGAGAGAGACCCAGTACTTC. This translates into CASGVTGRETQYF.

A few counts support this clonotype. This chain joins TRBV20-1 and TRBJ2-7; tentative D call: TRBD1 (5 bases). Germline V lookup: CDR1 DFQATT, CDR2 SNEGSKA (reference sequence). The CDR3 consists of 13 residues. With 5 bases removed from V and 4 bases from J, the gap between germline ends came to 15 bases. The CDR3 loop is CSAAPIDRYEQYF. CDR3 nucleotides: TGCAGTGCTGCCCCGATCGACAGATACGAGCAGTACTTC.

This clonotype was detected ten times or more. V gene TRBV29-1 combines with J gene TRBJ1-2; 7 nucleotides align to TRBD1. This CDR3 has 11 residues. J lost 8 bases, V lost 7 bases, and 7 bases had no gene match. Germline CDR1 reads SQVTM; CDR2 reads ANQGSEA. For the CDR3, the DNA is TGCAGCGCCGCAGACAGGGACGGCTACACCTTC. As protein: CSAADRDGYTF.

This chain joins TRBV12-3 or TRBV12-4 and TRBJ2-1; TRBD1 matches 7 bases. The CDR3 is 14 residues long. V lost 3 bases and J lost 6; bases outside the gene matches: 5. The CDR3 region has the DNA TGTGCCAGCAGTTTGGGACAGAGCTTCAATGAGCAGTTCTTC. As protein: CASSLGQSFNEQFF.

This chain connects TRBV29-1 to TRBJ1-2, with D unresolved. V was trimmed by 5 bases and J by 4 bases, leaving 8 bases between them. Germline V lookup: CDR1 SQVTM, CDR2 ANQGSEA. The CDR3 runs 11 residues. The CDR3 reads CSVLVLYGYTF. The CDR3 DNA sequence: TGCAGCGTTTTAGTTCTCTATGGCTACACCTTC.

The CDR3 sequence: CASSSGWDVSYEQYF. CDR3 sequence (DNA): TGTGCCAGCAGCTCAGGATGGGACGTGTCCTACGAGCAGTACTTC. The gene calls are TRBV7-2 and TRBJ2-7; D possibly uses TRBD1 or TRBD2 (5 bases each). The CDR3 is made up of 15 amino acids. Trimming removed 4 bases at V and 1 base at J, with 14 bases between. Per germline, CDR1 SGHTA and CDR2 FQGNSA.

This clonotype was observed a handful of times. The chain recombines TRBV28 with TRBJ1-1, with TRBD1 identical over 10 bases. This CDR3 is 16 amino acids long. Germline CDR1 is MDHEN and CDR2 is SYDVKM. Unmatched junction bases numbered 12, after V lost 6 bases and J lost 5 bases. The CDR3 DNA sequence: TGTGCCAGCAGCCGATACGGGGACAGGGGAGAAACTGAAGCTTTCTTT. Encoded protein: CASSRYGDRGETEAFF.

This clonotype was recorded many times. This chain uses TRBV12-3 or TRBV12-4 with TRBJ2-1, with 8 positions matching TRBD2. Trimming cost V 5 bases and J 8 bases; bases outside gene matches: 5. CDR3 length: 13 amino acids. The CDR3 region has the DNA TGTGCCAGCAGTACTAGCGGCTTGGATGAGCAGTTCTTC. Encoded protein: CASSTSGLDEQFF.

Ten or more counts support this clonotype. The chain employs TRBV29-1 and TRBJ2-7; 10 bases match TRBD1. The germline CDR1 and CDR2 sequences are SQVTM and ANQGSEA. The trim removed 1 base at V and 4 bases at J, leaving 7 bases unmatched. The CDR3 is made up of 15 amino acids. In nucleotides, the CDR3 is TGCAGCGTTGAAGGTTCTGGGGACAGGGGATACGAGCAGTACTTC. Translated, it gives CSVEGSGDRGYEQYF.

Only a few counts were recorded for this clonotype. The V and J genes are TRBV20-1 and TRBJ1-3, with D uncertain. V lost 1 base, J lost 0 bases, and 13 bases lay in between. CDR1 is DFQATT and CDR2 is SNEGSKA in the germline V gene (reference sequence). The CDR3 consists of 16 residues. The CDR3 loop reads CSARGEVSSSGNTIYF. The CDR3 coding sequence is TGCAGTGCTAGAGGAGAGGTATCGAGCTCTGGAAACACCATATATTTT.

This clonotype was seen a handful of times. The CDR3: CSAGTSGRGGPNEQFF. DNA for the CDR3: TGCAGTGCAGGGACTAGCGGGAGGGGGGGCCCCAATGAGCAGTTCTTC. The rearrangement joins TRBV20-1 to TRBJ2-1; 16 nucleotides match TRBD2. Trimming removed 6 bases from V and 6 bases from J; junction bases left unmatched: 8. The CDR3 is 16 residues long. Germline CDR1 DFQATT, CDR2 SNEGSKA (reference sequence).

This clonotype was seen only a few times. V usage is TRBV9 and J usage is TRBJ2-1; D gene unclear. From germline, CDR1 is SGDLS and CDR2 YYNGEE. The CDR3 extends over 11 amino acids. V shed 0 bases and J shed 9 bases, with 4 bases lying between them. The CDR3 loop is CASSVGAEQFF. The CDR3 DNA follows: TGTGCCAGCAGCGTAGGGGCTGAGCAGTTCTTC.

This clonotype appeared a few times. V is TRBV7-8 and J is TRBJ1-4, with D uncertain. Trimming took 6 bases from V and 3 from J, leaving 14 bases between them. Germline CDR1 SGHVS, CDR2 FQNEAQ. The CDR3 runs 15 residues. CDR3 nucleotides: TGTGCCAGCAGTTCATCTCGAGCGTCTAATGAAAAACTGTTTTTT. It translates to CASSSSRASNEKLFF. The full variable domain, its missing parts supplied by reference TRBV7-8 and TRBJ1-4, is GAGVSQSPRYKVAKRGQDVALRCDPISGHVSLFWYQQALGQGPEFLTYFQNEAQLDKSGLPSDRFFAERPEGSVSTLKIQRTQQEDSAVYLCASSSSRASNEKLFFGSGTQLSVL.

CDR3 in amino acids: CASSEGINEKLFF. The CDR3 DNA is TGTGCCAGCAGCGAAGGGATAAATGAAAAACTGTTTTTT. V usage is TRBV7-9 and J usage is TRBJ1-4; no definite D call. The CDR3 consists of 13 residues. V was shortened by 5 bases and J by 5 bases, with 9 bases between the two germline ends. Germline CDR1 is SEHNR and CDR2 is FQNEAQ (reference sequence). The full variable domain, rest sourced from reference TRBV7-9 and TRBJ1-4, is DTGVSQNPRHKITKRGQNVTFRCDPISEHNRLYWYRQTLGQGPEFLTYFQNEAQLEKSRLLSDRFSAERPKGSFSTLEIQRTEQGDSAMYLCASSEGINEKLFFGSGTQLSVL.

In its sample, this clonotype was seen a few times. The rearrangement links TRBV3-1 to TRBJ2-1; D not certain. The ends were cut back, 0 bases at V and 0 bases at J, with 9 bases in the middle. Germline V gene data show CDR1 as LGHDT and CDR2 as YNNKEL (reference sequence). This CDR3 contains 16 residues. Here the CDR3 reads CASSQDLANSYNEQFF. The CDR3 coding sequence is TGTGCCAGCAGCCAAGATCTGGCAAACTCCTACAATGAGCAGTTCTTC.